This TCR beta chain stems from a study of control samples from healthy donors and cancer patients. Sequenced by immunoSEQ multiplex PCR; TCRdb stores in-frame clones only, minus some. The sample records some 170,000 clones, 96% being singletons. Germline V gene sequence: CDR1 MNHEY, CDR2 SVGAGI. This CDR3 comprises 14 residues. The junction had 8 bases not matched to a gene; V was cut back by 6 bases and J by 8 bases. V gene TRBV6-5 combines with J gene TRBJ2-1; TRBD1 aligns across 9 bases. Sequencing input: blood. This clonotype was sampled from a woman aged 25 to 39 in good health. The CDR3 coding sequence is TGTGCCAGCAGCTCCGGGACAGGGATGTATGAGCAGTTCTTC. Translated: CASSSGTGMYEQFF.